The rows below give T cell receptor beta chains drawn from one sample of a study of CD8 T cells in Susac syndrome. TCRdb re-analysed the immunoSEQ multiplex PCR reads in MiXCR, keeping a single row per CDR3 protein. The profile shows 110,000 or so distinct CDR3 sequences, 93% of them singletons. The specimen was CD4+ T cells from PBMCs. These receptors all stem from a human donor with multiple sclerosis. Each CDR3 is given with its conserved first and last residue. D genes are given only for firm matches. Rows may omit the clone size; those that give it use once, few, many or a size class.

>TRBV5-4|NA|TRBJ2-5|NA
CASSWSQSMGETQYF
TGTGCCAGCAGCTGGTCACAGAGTATGGGGGAGACCCAGTACTTC
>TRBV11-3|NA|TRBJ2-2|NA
CASSFEGGTGELFF
TGTGCCAGCAGCTTTGAGGGGGGGACCGGGGAGCTGTTTTTT
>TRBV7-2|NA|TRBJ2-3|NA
CASSLTVPADTQYF
TGTGCCAGCAGCTTAACGGTTCCCGCGGATACGCAGTATTTT
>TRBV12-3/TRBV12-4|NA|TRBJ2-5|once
CASSLGARGAVSETQYF
TGTGCCAGCAGTTTAGGGGCTAGAGGGGCAGTGTCAGAGACCCAGTACTTC
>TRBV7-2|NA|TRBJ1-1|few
CASSLMGHAFF
TGTGCCAGCAGCTTAATGGGGCATGCTTTCTTT
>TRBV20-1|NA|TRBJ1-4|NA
CSASQRINEKLFF
TGCAGTGCTAGTCAACGGATTAATGAAAAACTGTTTTTT
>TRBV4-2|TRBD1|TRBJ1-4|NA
CASSRGTGEKEKLFF
TGTGCCAGCAGCCGCGGGACAGGGGAAAAGGAAAAACTGTTTTTT
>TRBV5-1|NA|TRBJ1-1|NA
CASSLAVSSNTEAFF
TGCGCCAGCAGCTTGGCCGTGTCATCGAACACTGAAGCTTTCTTT
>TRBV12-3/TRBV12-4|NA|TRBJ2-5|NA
CASSLDRSQETQYF
TGTGCCAGCAGTCTAGACAGGTCCCAAGAGACCCAGTACTTC
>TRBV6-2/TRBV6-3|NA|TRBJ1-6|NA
CASTMDGNSPLHF
TGTGCCAGCACGATGGACGGGAATTCACCCCTCCACTTT
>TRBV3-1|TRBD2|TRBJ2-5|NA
CASSQGGRGSAETQYF
TGTGCCAGCAGCCAGGGAGGGAGGGGTTCCGCAGAGACCCAGTACTTC
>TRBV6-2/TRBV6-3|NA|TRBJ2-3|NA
CASSYGWAADTQYF
TGTGCCAGCAGTTACGGGTGGGCAGCAGATACGCAGTATTTT
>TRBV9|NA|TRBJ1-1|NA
CASSPHVGTEAFF
TGTGCCAGCAGCCCACACGTGGGCACTGAAGCTTTCTTT
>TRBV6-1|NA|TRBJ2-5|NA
CASLIRGIETQYF
TGTGCCAGCCTCATCCGGGGGATCGAGACCCAGTACTTC